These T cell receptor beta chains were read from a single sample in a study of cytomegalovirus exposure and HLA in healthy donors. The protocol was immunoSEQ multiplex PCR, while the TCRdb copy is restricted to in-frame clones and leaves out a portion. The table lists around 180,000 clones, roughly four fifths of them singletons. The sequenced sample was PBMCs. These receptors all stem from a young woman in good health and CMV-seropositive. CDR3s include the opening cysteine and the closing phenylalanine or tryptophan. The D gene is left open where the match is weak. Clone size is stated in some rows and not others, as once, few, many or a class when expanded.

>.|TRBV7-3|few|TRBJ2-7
CASSPGHRPYEQYF
TGTGCCAGCAGCCCCGGACACCGACCCTACGAGCAGTACTTC
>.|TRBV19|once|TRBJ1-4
CASKTARFNEKLFF
TGTGCCAGTAAGACAGCACGATTTAATGAAAAACTGTTTTTT
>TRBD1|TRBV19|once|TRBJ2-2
CAKSTGGMGTGELFF
TGTGCCAAGAGCACAGGGGGCATGGGGACCGGGGAGCTGTTTTTT
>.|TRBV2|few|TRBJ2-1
CASTGVSYNEQFF
TGTGCCAGCACCGGGGTATCCTACAATGAGCAGTTCTTC
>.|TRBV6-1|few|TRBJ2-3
CASSDPNLPSTDTQYF
TGTGCCAGCAGTGATCCAAACCTACCTAGCACAGATACGCAGTATTTT
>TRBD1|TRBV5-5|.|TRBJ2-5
CASRSVQGGETQYF
TGTGCCAGCAGGTCCGTACAGGGGGGAGAGACCCAGTACTTC
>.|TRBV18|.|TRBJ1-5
CASSPPSQPQHF
TGTGCCAGCTCACCACCGAGCCAGCCCCAGCATTTT
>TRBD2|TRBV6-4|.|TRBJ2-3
CASSDSAGGPGDTQYF
TGTGCCAGCAGTGACTCCGCGGGGGGGCCTGGGGATACGCAGTATTTT
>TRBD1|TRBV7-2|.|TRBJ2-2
CASKQGTANTGELFF
TGTGCCAGCAAACAGGGGACCGCGAACACCGGGGAGCTGTTTTTT
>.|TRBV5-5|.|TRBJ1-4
CASSWAPVITTNEKLFF
TGTGCCAGCAGCTGGGCACCAGTGATCACAACTAATGAAAAACTGTTTTTT
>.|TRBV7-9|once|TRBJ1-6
CASSRPQGNSPLHF
TGTGCCAGCAGCCGACCACAGGGTAATTCACCCCTCCACTTT
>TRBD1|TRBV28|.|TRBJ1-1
CASSPQTGGEAFF
TGTGCCAGCAGTCCACAGACAGGGGGCGAAGCTTTCTTT
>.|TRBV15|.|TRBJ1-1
CATSRVLGGNTEAFF
TGTGCCACCAGCAGAGTACTCGGAGGGAACACTGAAGCTTTCTTT
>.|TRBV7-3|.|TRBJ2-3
CASSQEGSSSTDTQYF
TGTGCCAGCAGCCAAGAGGGCAGCTCTAGCACAGATACGCAGTATTTT
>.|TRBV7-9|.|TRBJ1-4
CASSSGMTGTKGEKLFF
TGTGCCAGCAGCTCAGGCATGACCGGGACAAAAGGGGAAAAACTGTTTTTT
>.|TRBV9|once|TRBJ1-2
CASSVNSYGYTF
TGTGCCAGCAGCGTCAACAGTTATGGCTACACCTTC
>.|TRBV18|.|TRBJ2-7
CASSPAGTYEQYF
TGTGCCAGCTCACCAGCAGGTACCTACGAGCAGTACTTC